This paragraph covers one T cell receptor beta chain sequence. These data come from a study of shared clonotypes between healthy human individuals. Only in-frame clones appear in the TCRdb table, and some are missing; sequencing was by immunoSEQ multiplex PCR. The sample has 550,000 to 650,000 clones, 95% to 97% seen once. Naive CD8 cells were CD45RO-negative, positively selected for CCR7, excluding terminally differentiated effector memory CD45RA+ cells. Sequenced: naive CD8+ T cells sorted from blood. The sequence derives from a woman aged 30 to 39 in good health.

The CDR3, as DNA: TGTGCCAGCAGTTTATCCGCAGGGACTTACCAAGAGACCCAGTACTTC. This sequence encodes CASSLSAGTYQETQYF. The J gene is TRBJ2-5, the V gene TRBV27; D may be TRBD2 (6 bases). Germline loops: CDR1 MNHEY, CDR2 SMNVEV (reference sequence). Trimming pared 0 bases from V and 0 bases from J, leaving 11 bases between. This CDR3 has 16 amino acids.